Presented here are 28 T cell receptor beta chains from one specimen sequenced in a study of technical replicates of blood from several donors. The assay was immunoSEQ multiplex PCR, and TCRdb's table has in-frame clones only and misses some. The sample lists about 82,000 clones; around 94% were seen once. The sequenced material came from T cells isolated from PBMCs. The source of these receptors is a human donor in good health.

There are many counts of this clone. V is TRBV7-9 and J is TRBJ1-2; 7 nucleotides line up with TRBD1. This CDR3 is built from 12 residues. Germline values: CDR1 SEHNR, CDR2 FQNEAQ (reference sequence). J lost 8 bases, V lost 5 bases, and 5 bases had no gene match. CDR3 coding DNA: TGTGCCAGCAGCCCAGGGGGGATCGGCTACACCTTC. Translation gives CASSPGGIGYTF.

The J gene is TRBJ2-7, the V gene TRBV9; tentatively, D is TRBD2 (6 bases). Trimming left V 3 bases short and J 3 bases short, with 16 bases between. The CDR3 runs to 15 residues. Germline loops: CDR1 SGDLS, CDR2 YYNGEE. Here the CDR3 DNA reads TGTGCCAGCAGCGCCGCCGGGAGTCCCTTCTACGAGCAGTACTTC. Residues: CASSAAGSPFYEQYF.

The genes are TRBV19 and TRBJ1-2; D gene uncertain. Looked up from germline, CDR1 is LNHDA and CDR2 is SQIVND (reference sequence). The CDR3 runs to 15 residues. V gave up 5 bases and J gave up 3 bases, with 16 bases separating them. The CDR3 sequence is CASSHTTRVDYGYTF. In DNA form, the CDR3 reads TGTGCCAGTAGTCACACCACGAGGGTAGACTATGGCTACACCTTC.

The genes are TRBV9 and TRBJ2-5; TRBD1 matches at 7 bases. V trimming: 3 bases; J trimming: 2 bases; junction bases outside the gene matches: 7. CDR3 length: 15 amino acids. The germline V gene encodes CDR1 SGDLS and CDR2 YYNGEE. The CDR3 sequence is CASSASPRGQETQYF. As DNA, the CDR3 is TGTGCCAGCAGCGCCTCCCCCAGGGGGCAAGAGACCCAGTACTTC. Drawing the rest from reference TRBV9 and TRBJ2-5, the complete variable domain is DSGVTQTPKHLITATGQRVTLRCSPRSGDLSVYWYQQSLDQGLQFLIQYYNGEERAKGNILERFSAQQFPDLHSELNLSSLELGDSALYFCASSASPRGQETQYFGPGTRLLVL.

The V call is TRBV5-1, the J call TRBJ2-5; a weak D match, TRBD2 (6 bases). CDR1 and CDR2 from the germline V gene are SGHRS and YFSETQ. The CDR3 contains 14 residues. Trimming cost V 2 bases and J 1 base, with 9 bases left between them. CDR3 coding DNA: TGCGCCAGCAGCTTACGGGACTCCCAAGAGACCCAGTACTTC. As protein: CASSLRDSQETQYF.

A word on this clone: Compared with germline, one end of the junction differs, possibly owing to a read error. Written as DNA, the CDR3 is TGTGCCCTTATCCTCCGGGATCCCTTT. Its translation is CALILRDPF. This chain connects TRBV19 to TRBJ1-1, with D uncertain. The CDR3 is made up of 9 amino acids. Germline-derived CDR1 and CDR2 are LNHDA and SQIVND (reference sequence).

The chain employs TRBV2 and TRBJ2-7; 8 nucleotides agree with TRBD2. V lost 4 bases, J lost 6 bases, and 8 bases stayed unmatched. This CDR3 has 14 amino acids. Germline V gene lookup returns CDR1 SNHLY and CDR2 FYNNEI. Here the CDR3 reads CASSARAGGPEQYF. CDR3 DNA sequence: TGTGCCAGCAGTGCCCGGGCGGGAGGCCCCGAGCAGTACTTC.

The chain employs TRBV5-4 and TRBJ1-1, with D possibly being TRBD1 (6 bases). This CDR3 is 15 amino acids long. Trimming stripped 4 bases from V and 4 bases from J, with 17 bases between. The germline CDR1 and CDR2 sequences are SGHNT and YYREEE (reference sequence). The CDR3 spells CASSPWTDPLTEAFF. CDR3 nucleotides: TGTGCCAGCAGCCCCTGGACAGATCCGCTCACTGAAGCTTTCTTT.

The V and J genes are TRBV6-5 and TRBJ2-6, with D possibly being TRBD2 (6 bases). In germline, CDR1 is MNHEY, CDR2 SVGAGI. V lost 5 bases and J 3 bases, leaving 8 bases between the germline ends. This CDR3 contains 14 residues. The CDR3 nucleotides read TGTGCCAGCAGTGGGGGGTATGGGGCCAACGTCCTGACTTTC. Translation gives CASSGGYGANVLTF.

The V and J genes are TRBV4-3 and TRBJ2-3; TRBD1 matches at 7 bases. J lost 2 bases, V lost 0 bases, and 11 bases had no gene match. There are 18 residues in the CDR3. Germline V gene lookup returns CDR1 LGHNA and CDR2 YSLEER. The CDR3 region is CASSQDDLTGTFTDTQYF. The CDR3 nucleotides read TGCGCCAGCAGCCAAGACGATCTGACAGGGACATTCACAGATACGCAGTATTTT.

This sequence joins TRBV15 and TRBJ1-1; D is ambiguous. Trimming removed 0 bases from V and 8 bases from J, with 19 bases in between. Germline CDR1 and CDR2: LNHNV and YYDKDF (reference sequence). The CDR3 loop spans 16 amino acids. The CDR3 DNA sequence: TGTGCCACCAGCAGAGATCGGATAGCGTACCTATCCGAAGCTTTCTTT. It translates to CATSRDRIAYLSEAFF.

The V gene is TRBV30, the J gene TRBJ1-4; D is undetermined. Germline lookup yields CDR1 GTSNPN and CDR2 SVGIG (reference sequence). V was trimmed by 0 bases and J by 5 bases, leaving 13 bases between them. The CDR3 consists of 15 residues. CDR3 loop: CAWSVKGGQNEKLFF. The CDR3 DNA sequence: TGTGCCTGGAGTGTCAAGGGAGGGCAGAATGAAAAACTGTTTTTT. Using reference TRBV30 and TRBJ1-4 for the parts outside the CDR3, the full variable domain is SQTIHQWPATLVQPVGSPLSLECTVEGTSNPNLYWYRQAAGRGLQLLFYSVGIGQISSEVPQNLSASRPQDRQFILSSKKLLLSDSGFYLCAWSVKGGQNEKLFFGSGTQLSVL.

J is TRBJ1-5 and V is TRBV6-5; 9 bases map to TRBD1. V shed 4 bases and J 4 bases; nucleotides not matched to a gene: 5. Germline CDR1 MNHEY, CDR2 SVGAGI. This CDR3 region has 15 residues. The CDR3 region is CASSSTGGLNQPQHF. CDR3 sequence (DNA): TGTGCCAGCAGTTCGACAGGGGGTCTGAATCAGCCCCAGCATTTT.

This clone was counted a single time. This rearrangement joins TRBV19 to TRBJ1-5; D might be TRBD1 (6 bases). Trimming took 6 bases from V and 0 from J, leaving 12 bases between them. CDR1 and CDR2 (germline): LNHDA, SQIVND (reference sequence). This CDR3 spans 15 amino acids. The DNA of the CDR3 is TGTGCCAGTAGAATACAGGGTTATAGCAATCAGCCCCAGCATTTT. Translated: CASRIQGYSNQPQHF.

The J gene is TRBJ2-3, the V gene TRBV19; 10 bases line up with TRBD1. The CDR3 loop spans 15 amino acids. V lost 8 bases and J lost 7; bases outside the gene matches: 12. The V gene's germline CDR1 is LNHDA and CDR2 SQIVND (reference sequence). The CDR3 region is CASAEEGTGVYTQYF. The DNA of the CDR3 is TGTGCCAGTGCTGAAGAAGGGACAGGGGTATATACGCAGTATTTT.

The J gene is TRBJ2-2, the V gene TRBV18; 13 bases are a match to TRBD2. This CDR3 has 17 amino acids. Germline V gene sequence: CDR1 KGHSH, CDR2 LQKENI. V was clipped by 3 bases and J by 4 bases; unmatched bases: 5. CDR3 DNA sequence: TGTGCCAGCTCACCCGGGACTAGCGGGACCATCACCGGGGAGCTGTTTTTT. This sequence encodes CASSPGTSGTITGELFF.

CDR3 coding DNA: TGTGCCAGCAGTCTCAACGAGATAGGGGCCTCCTACGAGCAGTACTTC. Its translation: CASSLNEIGASYEQYF. The chain recombines TRBV28 with TRBJ2-7, with D possibly being TRBD1 (5 bases). Germline loops: CDR1 MDHEN, CDR2 SYDVKM. V was clipped by 5 bases and J by 0 bases, with 17 bases between them. The CDR3 spans 16 residues.

The J gene is TRBJ2-7, the V gene TRBV6-5, with D hard to call. V gave up 5 bases and J gave up 0 bases, with 11 bases separating them. CDR3 length: 14 amino acids. CDR1 MNHEY and CDR2 SVGAGI come from the germline V gene. DNA of the CDR3: TGTGCCAGCAGTGACCCCGGGTCCTCCTACGAGCAGTACTTC. Amino acid sequence: CASSDPGSSYEQYF.

In DNA form, the CDR3 reads TGTGCCAGCAGCTCGGGACAGGGCGGCGATACGCAGTATTTT. Its translation is CASSSGQGGDTQYF. The V and J genes are TRBV7-6 and TRBJ2-3; TRBD1 aligns across 9 bases. Per the germline V gene, CDR1 is SGHVS and CDR2 is FNYEAQ. The trim removed 4 bases at V and 6 bases at J, leaving 5 bases unmatched. This CDR3 region has 14 residues.

The table lists this clone with a count of one. The chain couples TRBV7-3 to TRBJ2-5; D is ambiguous. Germline-derived CDR1 and CDR2 are SGHTA and FQGTGA. The V gene lost 3 bases and the J gene lost 5 bases, with 16 bases spanning the gap. CDR3 length equals 15 residues. CDR3: CASSFASSGSETQYF. CDR3 DNA sequence: TGTGCCAGCAGCTTTGCCTCCTCTGGCTCGGAGACCCAGTACTTC.

This clone was counted a single time. The chain recombines TRBV7-3 with TRBJ2-3; 9 nucleotides agree with TRBD2. The junction had 0 bases not matched to a gene; V was cut back by 2 bases and J by 3 bases. The germline CDR1 and CDR2 sequences are SGHTA and FQGTGA. This CDR3 has 14 residues. The DNA for the CDR3 is TGTGCCAGCAGCTTAGCGGGAGGGACAGATACGCAGTATTTT. Translated, it gives CASSLAGGTDTQYF.

The chain has TRBV28 and TRBJ1-1; D not resolved. The CDR3 sequence is 13 residues long. V lost 6 bases to trimming and J lost 2 bases, with 10 bases between them. CDR1 MDHEN and CDR2 SYDVKM come from the germline V gene. CDR3 DNA: TGTGCCAGCAGGGTCGCGGGTAACACTGAAGCTTTCTTT. Amino acids: CASRVAGNTEAFF. The entire variable domain, with the rest obtained from reference TRBV28 and TRBJ1-1, is as follows: DVKVTQSSRYLVKRTGEKVFLECVQDMDHENMFWYRQDPGLGLRLIYFSYDVKMKEKGDIPEGYSVSREKKERFSLILESASTNQTSMYLCASRVAGNTEAFFGQGTRLTVV.

The chain carries TRBV10-3 and TRBJ1-3, with D perhaps TRBD1 (6 bases). CDR1 and CDR2 (germline): ENHRY, SYGVKD. V was cut by 7 bases and J by 0 bases, with 13 bases left in between. There are 15 residues in the CDR3. Here the CDR3 DNA reads TGTGCCATCACTCTTCAGGGGTTCTCTGGAAACACCATATATTTT. Translated: CAITLQGFSGNTIYF.

This chain links TRBV18 with TRBJ2-3; D is unclear. CDR3 size: 14 residues. V lost 0 bases and J lost 6, with 10 bases in between. Germline CDR1 and CDR2: KGHSH and LQKENI. CDR3 residues: CASSPPEIADTQYF. The CDR3 DNA reads as TGTGCCAGCTCACCACCCGAGATAGCCGATACGCAGTATTTT.

The chain carries TRBV2 and TRBJ2-3, with D possibly TRBD1 on 5 matching bases. V lost 0 bases and J lost 0, with 10 bases in between. Germline V gene sequence: CDR1 SNHLY, CDR2 FYNNEI. The CDR3 runs to 16 residues. CDR3 DNA sequence: TGTGCCAGCAGTGAAGCGCAGGGCCTTAGCACAGATACGCAGTATTTT. Encoded protein: CASSEAQGLSTDTQYF. The full variable domain, with the rest looked up from reference TRBV2 and TRBJ2-3, is EPEVTQTPSHQVTQMGQEVILRCVPISNHLYFYWYRQILGQKVEFLVSFYNNEISEKSEIFDDQFSVERPDGSNFTLKIRSTKLEDSAMYFCASSEAQGLSTDTQYFGPGTRLTVL.

This clone was seen just once. This sequence joins TRBV7-9 and TRBJ2-7; 8 bases are shared with TRBD1. CDR3 length equals 14 residues. V shed 3 bases, J shed 5 bases, and the junction held 6 bases outside the gene matches. CDR1 and CDR2 (germline): SEHNR, FQNEAQ (reference sequence). CDR3 residues: CASSFRQGTNEQYF. DNA for the CDR3: TGTGCCAGCAGCTTCAGACAGGGGACCAACGAGCAGTACTTC.

This chain uses TRBV2 with TRBJ1-2; D unclear. The CDR3 is 13 amino acids. CDR1 SNHLY and CDR2 FYNNEI come from the germline V gene. Trimming stripped 4 bases from V and 4 bases from J, with 10 bases between. Here the CDR3 DNA reads TGTGCCAGCAGTGGGCCTTCCCGCTATGGCTACACCTTC. This sequence encodes CASSGPSRYGYTF.

For this clone: Different DNA sequences within this sample yield the same CDR3. The V and J genes are TRBV7-2 and TRBJ2-7; 11 nucleotides align to TRBD2. Germline values: CDR1 SGHTA, CDR2 FQGNSA. After removal of 2 bases from V and 4 bases from J, the junction contained 1 base not matched to a gene. The CDR3 has 14 residues. CDR3 bases: TGTGCCAGCAGCTTAACTAGCGGGAGTTACGAGCAGTACTTC. Its protein product is CASSLTSGSYEQYF.